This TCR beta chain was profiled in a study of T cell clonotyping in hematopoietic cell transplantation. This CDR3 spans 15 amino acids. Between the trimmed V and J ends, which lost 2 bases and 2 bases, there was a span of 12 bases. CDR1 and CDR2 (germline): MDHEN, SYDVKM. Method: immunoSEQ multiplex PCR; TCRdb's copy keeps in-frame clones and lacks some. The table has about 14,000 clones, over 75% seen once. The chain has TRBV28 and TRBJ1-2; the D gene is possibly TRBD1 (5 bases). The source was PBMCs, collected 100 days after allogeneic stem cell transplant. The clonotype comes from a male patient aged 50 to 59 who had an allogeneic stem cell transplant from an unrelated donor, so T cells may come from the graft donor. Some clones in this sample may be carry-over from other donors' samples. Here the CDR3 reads CASSLGGEVNYGYTF. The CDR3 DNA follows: TGTGCCAGCAGTTTAGGGGGGGAGGTCAACTATGGCTACACCTTC.